This TCR beta chain was sequenced during a study of blood T cells in healthy people across ages. The second PCR ran about 6 to 12 cycles with a sample-barcoded 5' primer and J-beta primers. A template-switch adaptor with 12 random nucleotides tagged each cDNA molecule. One entry per CDR3 protein, called by TCRdb with MiXCR from the 5' RACE reads. The sample gives around 790,000 distinct CDR3 sequences, around 43% of which show up once; approximately 19% is in the top ten. Trimming took 5 bases from V and 4 from J; bases not matched to a gene: 11. The CDR3 length is 15 residues. Germline-derived CDR1 and CDR2 are DFQATT and SNEGSKA (reference sequence).

The receptor's source is a man between 60 and 75 years old in good health. The chain is built from TRBV20-1 and TRBJ2-3, with 8 bases lining up with TRBD2. Source material: blood. For the CDR3, the DNA is TGCAGTGCTCACGCGCTTAGCGGGGATGCAGATACGCAGTATTTT. Translated: CSAHALSGDADTQYF.